The rows below give T cell receptor beta chains drawn from one sample of a study of shared clonotypes between healthy human individuals. TCRdb keeps only in-frame clones here, not all; method: immunoSEQ multiplex PCR. The sample has about 2 million clones; roughly 95% are singletons. The sample taken for sequencing was naive CD4+ T cells sorted from blood. The receptor source for this set is a man younger than 30 in good health. Both conserved end residues are part of each CDR3. Fields, in order: D gene, clone size, V gene, J gene, CDR3 length, CDR3 protein, CDR3 DNA. A D gene is named only where the DNA matches it firmly. Clone size appears in some rows only: once, few, many, or a class for an expanded clone.

>TRBD1|many|TRBV19|TRBJ1-6|17
CASSATAGTGGNSPLHF
TGTGCCAGTAGTGCCACGGCCGGGACAGGGGGCAATTCACCCCTCCACTTT
>TRBD2|.|TRBV5-1|TRBJ2-1|14
CASSPGLAGLEQFF
TGCGCCAGCAGCCCAGGACTAGCGGGACTTGAGCAGTTCTTC
>.|.|TRBV5-1|TRBJ2-3|16
CASSLTGEGSTDTQYF
TGCGCCAGCAGCTTAACAGGGGAGGGAAGCACAGATACGCAGTATTTT
>.|.|TRBV11-3|TRBJ1-4|17
CASSTWEGWLTNEKLFF
TGTGCCAGCAGCACATGGGAGGGTTGGTTAACTAATGAAAAACTGTTTTTT
>.|.|TRBV7-9|TRBJ2-1|14
CASSPLKTYNEQFF
TGTGCCAGCAGCCCACTAAAGACTTACAATGAGCAGTTCTTC
>.|.|TRBV12-5|TRBJ1-1|15
CASGLGGVGNTEAFF
TGTGCTAGTGGTTTGGGAGGTGTTGGGAACACTGAAGCTTTCTTT
>.|.|TRBV10-3|TRBJ1-4|14
CAISESGPNEKLFF
TGTGCCATCAGTGAGTCGGGTCCTAATGAAAAACTGTTTTTT
>TRBD1|.|TRBV6-5|TRBJ1-6|14
CASRSDRDNSPLHF
TGTGCCAGCAGATCAGACAGGGATAATTCACCCCTCCACTTT
>.|.|TRBV5-1|TRBJ2-5|16
CASSLPGLTLRETQYF
TGCGCCAGCAGCTTGCCGGGGCTAACTCTTCGAGAGACCCAGTACTTC
>TRBD2|.|TRBV5-4|TRBJ2-3|17
CASSGTSGKRSTDTQYF
TGTGCCAGCAGTGGAACTAGCGGAAAACGCTCCACAGATACGCAGTATTTT
>.|.|TRBV9|TRBJ2-3|15
CASSVEGKATDTQYF
TGTGCCAGCAGCGTAGAGGGGAAAGCCACAGATACGCAGTATTTT
>.|.|TRBV20-1|TRBJ2-1|11
CSARDLGEQFF
TGCAGTGCTAGAGATCTAGGTGAGCAGTTCTTC
>.|.|TRBV6-1|TRBJ1-2|12
CASRAGYYGYTF
TGTGCCAGCAGGGCAGGGTACTATGGCTACACCTTC
>TRBD2|.|TRBV27|TRBJ2-1|16
CASSLRLLAGDNEQFF
TGTGCCAGCAGTTTACGTCTCCTAGCGGGAGACAATGAGCAGTTCTTC
>.|.|TRBV9|TRBJ2-1|14
CASSVDLDGYEQFF
TGTGCCAGCAGCGTAGATCTCGACGGGTATGAGCAGTTCTTC
>TRBD1|.|TRBV7-3|TRBJ2-7|14
CASSRFPGGREQYF
TGTGCCAGCAGCCGTTTCCCAGGGGGCCGCGAGCAGTACTTC
>.|.|TRBV5-1|TRBJ2-3|15
CASSSAGQSTDTQYF
TGCGCCAGCAGCTCGGCTGGACAGAGCACAGATACGCAGTATTTT
>.|.|TRBV6-5|TRBJ2-7|12
CATRDPHYEQYF
TGTGCCACCCGGGATCCACACTACGAGCAGTACTTC
>TRBD2|.|TRBV18|TRBJ2-4|15
CASSPPSIGEGFQYF
TGTGCCAGCTCACCACCGTCCATCGGGGAGGGCTTTCAGTACTTC
>.|.|TRBV12-2|TRBJ2-5|14
CASRLRGNQETQYF
TGTGCAAGTCGCTTACGAGGGAACCAAGAGACCCAGTACTTC
>.|.|TRBV6-1|TRBJ1-2|15
CASNLQGLRIDGYTF
TGTGCCAGCAACCTACAGGGTTTAAGGATTGATGGCTACACCTTC
>.|.|TRBV6-1|TRBJ2-2|14
CASKGGFSTGELFF
TGTGCCAGCAAGGGGGGCTTCTCCACCGGGGAGCTGTTTTTT
>TRBD1|.|TRBV2|TRBJ1-5|15
CASSGTGGAGQPQHF
TGTGCCAGCAGTGGTACAGGGGGCGCGGGGCAGCCCCAGCATTTT
>.|.|TRBV9|TRBJ1-6|12
CASSSDNSPLHF
TGTGCCAGCAGCTCAGATAATTCACCCCTCCACTTT
>.|once|TRBV10-2|TRBJ1-4|16
CASSEFWDTANEKLFF
TGCGCCAGCAGTGAATTTTGGGACACGGCTAATGAAAAACTGTTTTTT
>.|once|TRBV6-5|TRBJ1-6|13
CASSSRQISPLHF
TGTGCCAGCAGTTCCCGACAGATCTCACCCCTCCACTTT
>.|.|TRBV5-1|TRBJ2-3|17
CASSRRRGAELTDTQYF
TGCGCCAGCAGCCGCCGCCGGGGAGCGGAGCTCACAGATACGCAGTATTTT
>.|.|TRBV6-1|TRBJ1-6|14
CATKGHLYNSPLHF
TGTGCCACCAAGGGTCACCTCTATAATTCACCCCTCCACTTT
>.|.|TRBV6-6|TRBJ2-7|14
CASSPDSLGYEQYF
TGTGCCAGCAGTCCCGACAGTTTAGGCTACGAGCAGTACTTC
>.|.|TRBV6-5|TRBJ1-3|15
CASSSDRSSGNTIYF
TGTGCCAGCAGTTCCGACAGGTCCTCTGGAAACACCATATATTTT
>TRBD2|.|TRBV27|TRBJ2-1|19
CASSLSGTSGRPSYNEQFF
TGTGCCAGCAGTTTATCCGGGACTAGCGGGAGGCCGTCCTACAATGAGCAGTTCTTC
>.|.|TRBV15|TRBJ1-5|16
CATSSGALVSNQPQHF
TGTGCCACCAGCAGTGGGGCGTTAGTTAGCAATCAGCCCCAGCATTTT
>.|.|TRBV9|TRBJ2-1|14
CASSVWTGENEQFF
TGTGCCAGCAGCGTATGGACGGGAGAAAATGAGCAGTTCTTC
>.|.|TRBV6-1|TRBJ1-1|14
CASSTQGSDTEAFF
TGTGCCAGCAGTACACAGGGCTCGGACACTGAAGCTTTCTTT
>.|.|TRBV7-3|TRBJ2-7|13
CASSPNWNGKQYF
TGTGCCAGCAGCCCAAACTGGAACGGAAAGCAGTACTTC
>.|.|TRBV19|TRBJ2-5|14
CASSPGRGGETQYF
TGTGCCAGTAGTCCGGGCAGAGGGGGGGAGACCCAGTACTTC
>TRBD1|once|TRBV10-3|TRBJ1-5|14
CATEAGQGNQPQHF
TGTGCCACCGAGGCGGGACAGGGGAATCAGCCCCAGCATTTT
>TRBD2|.|TRBV5-1|TRBJ2-7|17
CASSLVASGDTRYEQYF
TGCGCCAGCAGCTTGGTGGCTAGCGGGGATACCCGTTACGAGCAGTACTTC
>.|.|TRBV6-1|TRBJ2-2|17
CASSEFLAVGNTGELFF
TGTGCCAGCAGTGAATTCCTGGCGGTCGGGAACACCGGGGAGCTGTTTTTT
>.|once|TRBV10-3|TRBJ1-5|19
CAISELPPGPPSSNQPQHF
TGTGCCATCAGTGAGCTCCCCCCGGGACCCCCAAGTAGCAATCAGCCCCAGCATTTT
>.|.|TRBV20-1|TRBJ1-1|11
CSASVLTEAFF
TGCAGTGCCTCGGTTCTCACTGAAGCTTTCTTT
>TRBD2|.|TRBV11-3|TRBJ2-7|15
CASSLHFAGGYEQYF
TGTGCCAGCAGCCTTCACTTCGCGGGGGGCTACGAGCAGTACTTC
>.|.|TRBV27|TRBJ1-5|15
CASSYPGTSSQPQHF
TGTGCCAGCAGTTACCCCGGGACCAGCAGTCAGCCCCAGCATTTT
>TRBD1|.|TRBV27|TRBJ2-2|17
CASSYSAGTGVTGELFF
TGTGCCAGCAGCTACTCCGCCGGGACAGGGGTCACCGGGGAGCTGTTTTTT
>TRBD2|.|TRBV5-1|TRBJ2-5|16
CASSGGASGRARSQYF
TGCGCCAGCAGCGGCGGGGCTAGCGGGAGGGCCAGGTCCCAGTACTTC
>.|.|TRBV10-1|TRBJ1-1|13
CASSEQGYTEAFF
TGCGCCAGCAGTGAACAAGGATACACTGAAGCTTTCTTT
>TRBD1|.|TRBV5-1|TRBJ1-3|15
CASSPWTGQENTIYF
TGCGCCAGCAGCCCATGGACAGGTCAAGAAAACACCATATATTTT
>.|once|TRBV7-8|TRBJ2-5|17
CASSLVVRGTKKETQYF
TGTGCCAGCAGCTTAGTTGTTCGGGGGACAAAGAAAGAGACCCAGTACTTC